Given below is one TCR beta chain in context. This clonotype was seen a few times. Its antigen remains undetermined. It has no much larger one-base neighbor in the sample; base qualities were not kept. The data were obtained in a study of CD8 T cells in ankylosing spondylitis (TCRdb year 2017). General notes on the study: The study profiled T cell receptor beta repertoires in healthy donors and ankylosing spondylitis patients to find disease-linked TCR variants. The full study cohort comprised 25 or so ankylosing spondylitis patients and 85 to 120 healthy donors. Peripheral blood was sampled, and synovial fluid was also collected from ankylosing spondylitis patients.

The research as a whole found: Some TCR beta motif variants had previously been reported in synovial fluid and blood of reactive arthritis patients, which suggested common disease-initiation mechanisms. Blood from ankylosing spondylitis patients appeared to be characterized by a TCR beta motif composed of 7 to 9 highly homologous amino acid variants. Significant enrichment of the disease-linked clones was reported in matched synovial fluid samples from ankylosing spondylitis patients. The disease-linked clones had a CD8+ phenotype and were found at relatively low frequencies in peripheral blood.

Trimming at the junction amounts to 2 bases on V and 1 base on J, and the germline ends lie 5 bases apart. CDR1 and CDR2 are read off the germline V gene as MNHEY and SVGEGT. Including cysteine and phenylalanine, the CDR3 has 13 amino acids. Only the CDR3 portion is preserved as DNA: 39 bases, with reading frame beginning at the first base. Sequencing was performed on an Illumina HiSeq 2500. TCR beta libraries were prepared by quantitative 5'-RACE with molecular barcodes. On the study's bioinformatics: A new computational method based on a probabilistic model of VDJ rearrangement was used to identify disease-linked TCR variants. TCRdb applied fastp at Q25 and MiXCR to the public reads, then kept only in-frame beta chains. Entries that share a CDR3 protein sequence are merged under the most common genes and DNA. The V and J calls reflect TCRdb's pipeline rather than the authors' work. For this sample the table gives fewer than 400,000 distinct CDR3 sequences, of which 8% were detected only once. Together, the top ten hold just over 14% of the sample.

Sequenced sample: blood, either unsorted or a sorted T cell fraction (not recorded which). The clonotype originates from a male donor with ankylosing spondylitis. This chain joins TRBV6-2 or TRBV6-3 to TRBJ2-5, with the identity of the D gene unclear. The DNA sequence is TGTGCCAGCAGTTACCAGCGCCAAGAGACCCAGTACTTC. It translates as CASSYQRQETQYF.